This entry describes one TCR beta chain. Its matching antigen is unknown. Template switching (which added a universal primer site) was used, and cDNA carried unique molecular identifiers. TCRdb reprocessed the 5' RACE reads with MiXCR, giving one entry per CDR3 protein. The table includes about 730,000 distinct CDR3 sequences, 21% detected once. CDR1 DFQATT and CDR2 SNEGSKA come from the germline V gene (reference sequence). The J segment lost 4 bases and the V segment lost 2 bases, leaving 5 bases of the junction unmatched. The CDR3 spans 14 residues. This entry is derived from a study of identical twins. General study points: Within monozygotic twins, out-of-frame TCR alpha sharing was underestimated by the models.

A further study also used this sample, focusing on T cells expressing NK-cell markers. That work contributes: The TCR beta repertoires originated in sorted CD3+CD56+NKG2C+, CD3+CD56+NKG2C- and CD3+CD56-NKG2C+ T cells.

The TCR comes from a woman aged 18-35 years in good health. Sequencing input: PBMCs. The chain carries TRBV20-1 and TRBJ1-3; the match to TRBD1 covers 7 bases. The DNA for the CDR3 is TGCAGTGCTAGACCCGGACAGGCCGGAAACACCATATATTTT. Its protein product is CSARPGQAGNTIYF.